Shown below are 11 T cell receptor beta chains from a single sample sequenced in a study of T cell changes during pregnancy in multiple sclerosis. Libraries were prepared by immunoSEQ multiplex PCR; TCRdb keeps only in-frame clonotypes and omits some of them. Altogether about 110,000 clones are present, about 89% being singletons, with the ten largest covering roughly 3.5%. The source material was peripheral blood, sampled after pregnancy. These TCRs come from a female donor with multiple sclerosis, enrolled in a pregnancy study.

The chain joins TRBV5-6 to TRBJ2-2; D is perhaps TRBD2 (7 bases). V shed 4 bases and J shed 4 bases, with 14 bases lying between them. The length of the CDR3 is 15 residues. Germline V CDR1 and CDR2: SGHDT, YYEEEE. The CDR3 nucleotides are TGTGCCAGCAGCGTCGGGGGGCGGGGCACCGGGGAGCTGTTTTTT. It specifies CASSVGGRGTGELFF.

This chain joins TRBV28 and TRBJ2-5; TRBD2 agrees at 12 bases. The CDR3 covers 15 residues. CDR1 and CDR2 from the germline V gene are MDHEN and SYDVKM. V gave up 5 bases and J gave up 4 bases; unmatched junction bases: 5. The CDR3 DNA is TGTGCCAGCAGTATCCAGACTAGCGGGGGAGAGACCCAGTACTTC. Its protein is CASSIQTSGGETQYF. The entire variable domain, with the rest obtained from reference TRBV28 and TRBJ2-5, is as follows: DVKVTQSSRYLVKRTGEKVFLECVQDMDHENMFWYRQDPGLGLRLIYFSYDVKMKEKGDIPEGYSVSREKKERFSLILESASTNQTSMYLCASSIQTSGGETQYFGPGTRLLVL.

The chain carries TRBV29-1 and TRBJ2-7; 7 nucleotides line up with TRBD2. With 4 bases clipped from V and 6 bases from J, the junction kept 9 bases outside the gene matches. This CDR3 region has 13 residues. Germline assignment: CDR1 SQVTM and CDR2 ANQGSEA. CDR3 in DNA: TGCAGCGTTGGGGGGGGACCAGGGCTCGAGCAGTACTTC. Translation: CSVGGGPGLEQYF.

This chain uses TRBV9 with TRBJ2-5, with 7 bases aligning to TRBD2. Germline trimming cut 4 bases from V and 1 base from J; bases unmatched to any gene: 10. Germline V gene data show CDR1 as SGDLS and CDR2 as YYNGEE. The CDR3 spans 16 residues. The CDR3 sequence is CASSPQRGLVQETQYF. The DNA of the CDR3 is TGTGCCAGCAGCCCCCAGCGGGGACTCGTCCAAGAGACCCAGTACTTC.

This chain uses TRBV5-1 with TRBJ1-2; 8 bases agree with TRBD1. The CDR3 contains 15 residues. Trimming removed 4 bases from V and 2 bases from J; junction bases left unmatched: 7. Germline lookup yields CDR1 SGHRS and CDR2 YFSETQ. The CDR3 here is CASSPWTGYNYGYTF. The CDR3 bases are TGCGCCAGCAGCCCATGGACAGGGTACAACTATGGCTACACCTTC.

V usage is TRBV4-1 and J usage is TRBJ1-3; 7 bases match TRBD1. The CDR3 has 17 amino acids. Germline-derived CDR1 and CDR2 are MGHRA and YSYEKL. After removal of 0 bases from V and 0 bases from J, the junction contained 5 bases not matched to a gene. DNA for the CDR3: TGCGCCAGCAGCCAAGAAGACAGGGCCAGCTCTGGAAACACCATATATTTT. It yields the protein CASSQEDRASSGNTIYF.

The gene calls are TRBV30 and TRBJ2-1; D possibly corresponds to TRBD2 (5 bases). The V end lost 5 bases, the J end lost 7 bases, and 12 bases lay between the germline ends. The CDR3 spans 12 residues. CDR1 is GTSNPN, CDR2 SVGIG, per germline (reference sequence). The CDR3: CAWEDFRNEQFF. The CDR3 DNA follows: TGTGCCTGGGAGGACTTCCGAAATGAGCAGTTCTTC.

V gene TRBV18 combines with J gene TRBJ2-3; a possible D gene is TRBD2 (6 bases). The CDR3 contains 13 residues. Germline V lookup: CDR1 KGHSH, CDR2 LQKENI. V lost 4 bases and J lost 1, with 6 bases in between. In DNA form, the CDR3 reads TGTGCCAGCTCACAGCGGGGCACAGATACGCAGTATTTT. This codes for CASSQRGTDTQYF.

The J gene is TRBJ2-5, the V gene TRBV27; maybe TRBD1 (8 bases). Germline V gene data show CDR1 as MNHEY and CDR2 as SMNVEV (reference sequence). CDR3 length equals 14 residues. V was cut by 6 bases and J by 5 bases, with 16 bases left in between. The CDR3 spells CASSPGQGGETQYF. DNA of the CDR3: TGTGCCAGCAGCCCTGGACAGGGAGGGGAGACCCAGTACTTC.

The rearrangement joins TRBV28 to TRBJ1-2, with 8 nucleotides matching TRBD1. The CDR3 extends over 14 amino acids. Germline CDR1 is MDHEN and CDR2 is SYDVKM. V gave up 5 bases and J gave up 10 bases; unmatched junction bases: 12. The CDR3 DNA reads TGTGCCAGCAGTACTGGACAGGGCCCTACCTCCTACACCTTC. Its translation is CASSTGQGPTSYTF.

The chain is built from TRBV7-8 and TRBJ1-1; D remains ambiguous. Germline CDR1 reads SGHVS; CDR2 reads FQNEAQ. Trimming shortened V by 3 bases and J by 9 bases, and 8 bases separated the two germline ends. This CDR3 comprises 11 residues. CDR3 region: CASSFTEKAFF. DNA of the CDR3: TGTGCCAGCAGCTTCACTGAGAAAGCTTTCTTT.